The rows below give T cell receptor beta chains drawn from one sample of a study of blood T cell repertoires in COVID-19. The method was immunoSEQ multiplex PCR; TCRdb's version includes in-frame clones alone and lacks a portion of them. The sample contains fewer than 80,000 clones, more than 75% of which appear only once. The sample was peripheral blood. The receptors shown here come from a human donor in a cohort sampled during active COVID-19. CDR3s include the opening cysteine and the closing phenylalanine or tryptophan. D genes are given only for firm matches. Expanded clones get a size class; other rows say once, few or many, or leave the size out.

V gene	clone size	J gene	D gene	CDR3 DNA	CDR3 protein
TRBV19	-	TRBJ2-1	TRBD2	TGTGCCAGTAGGTCGGGGGGAGCTTACAATGAGCAGTTCTTC	CASRSGGAYNEQFF
TRBV2	-	TRBJ1-1	-	TGTGCCAGCAGTGCCTATCTCACACGGGAAGAAGCTTTCTTT	CASSAYLTREEAFF
TRBV7-9	-	TRBJ2-5	-	TGTGCCAGCAGCTTATCGACAGGACAAGAGACCCAGTACTTC	CASSLSTGQETQYF
TRBV7-2	-	TRBJ2-2	-	TGTGCCAGCAGCTTGTATCGCGGGGAGCTGTTTTTT	CASSLYRGELFF
TRBV2	-	TRBJ2-4	TRBD1	TGTGCCAGCAGTGAATTGGGACAGGTGGCCAAAAACATTCAGTACTTC	CASSELGQVAKNIQYF
TRBV30	-	TRBJ2-1	-	TGTGCCTGGAGTGTACTCGCGGGGCCCTACAATGAGCAGTTCTTC	CAWSVLAGPYNEQFF
TRBV5-8	-	TRBJ2-1	TRBD1	TGTGCCAGCAGATTCCGTCAGACAGGGGGCCTAGACAATGAGCAGTTCTTC	CASRFRQTGGLDNEQFF
TRBV7-8	-	TRBJ1-3	-	TGTGCCAGCAGCTCCTCTGTCTCTGGAAACACCATATATTTT	CASSSSVSGNTIYF
TRBV5-1	-	TRBJ2-2	-	TGCGCCAGCAGCTTGAGGCAGGGGTCCGGGGAGCTGTTTTTT	CASSLRQGSGELFF
TRBV6-2/TRBV6-3	-	TRBJ2-3	TRBD2	TGTGCCAGCAGCGGGACTAGCGGGGGTAATACGCAGTATTTT	CASSGTSGGNTQYF
TRBV6-5	-	TRBJ1-1	TRBD1	TGTGCCAGCGGCGGACAGGGGAAGGCTGAAGCTTTCTTT	CASGGQGKAEAFF
TRBV7-9	-	TRBJ1-3	TRBD1	TGTGCCAGCAGCAAGGACAGGCGCTCTGGAAACACCATATATTTT	CASSKDRRSGNTIYF
TRBV5-1	-	TRBJ1-1	TRBD1	TGCGCCAGCAGCCCGGGACAGGGGAGAATGAACACTGAAGCTTTCTTT	CASSPGQGRMNTEAFF
TRBV7-3	few	TRBJ2-3	TRBD2	TGTGCCAGCAGCCGGGGGGGTACAGATACGCAGTATTTT	CASSRGGTDTQYF
TRBV3-1/TRBV3-2	-	TRBJ2-7	-	TGTGCCAGCAGCCAAGAGGGCACGGTCCCCCTCGAGCAGTACTTC	CASSQEGTVPLEQYF
TRBV30	-	TRBJ1-2	TRBD1	TGTGCCTGGAGGGACAGGGGACTCTATGGCTACACCTTC	CAWRDRGLYGYTF
TRBV9	-	TRBJ2-1	TRBD2	TGTGCCAGCAGCGCGAGACTAGCGGGCAGGGGGGGGAATGAGCAGTTCTTC	CASSARLAGRGGNEQFF
TRBV30	-	TRBJ1-1	TRBD1	TGTGCCTGGAGCGGTACAGGGGAAAAAGCTTTCTTT	CAWSGTGEKAFF
TRBV5-4	-	TRBJ1-6	-	TGTGCCAGCAGCTTGGATGCCTCCGGGGGAACTTCACCCCTCCACTTT	CASSLDASGGTSPLHF
TRBV9	-	TRBJ1-2	-	TGTGCCAGCAGCCTCTCCGGTCCTAACTATGGCTACACCTTC	CASSLSGPNYGYTF
TRBV29-1	-	TRBJ1-2	TRBD1	TGCAGCGTCCCCGGGACAGGGGGCCGGTTCTCTGGCTACACCTTC	CSVPGTGGRFSGYTF
TRBV5-4	-	TRBJ1-2	-	TGTGCCAGCAGCTTGGGGGCAGGGGAATCCTATGGCTACACCTTC	CASSLGAGESYGYTF
TRBV28	few	TRBJ1-2	-	TGTGCCAGCAGTTTGGAGTGGGCGGGGGGCTACACCTTC	CASSLEWAGGYTF
TRBV4-1	-	TRBJ1-1	-	TGCGCCAGCAGCCAAGATAAAGGGGCACAGGTCTCTGAAGCTTTCTTT	CASSQDKGAQVSEAFF
TRBV5-1	-	TRBJ2-5	TRBD1	TGCGCCAGCAGCGGCAGGACAGGGAAAGAGACCCAGTACTTC	CASSGRTGKETQYF
TRBV3-1/TRBV3-2	-	TRBJ2-7	TRBD2	TGTGCCAGCAGTGGGCTAGCGGGAATGTCCTACGAGCAGTACTTC	CASSGLAGMSYEQYF
TRBV5-4	-	TRBJ2-2	-	TGTGCCAGCAGCTTGGCCGGTGGTGGGGGCTCCGGGGAGCTGTTTTTT	CASSLAGGGGSGELFF
TRBV5-4	-	TRBJ1-4	-	TGTGCCAGCAGCAACAGAAATGAAAAACTGTTTTTT	CASSNRNEKLFF
TRBV5-1	-	TRBJ1-6	-	TGCGCCAGCAGGCTGTGGTCCAGTAATTCACCCCTCCACTTT	CASRLWSSNSPLHF
TRBV18	-	TRBJ1-1	TRBD1	TGTGCCAGCTCACAGACAGGGGACACTGAAGCTTTCTTT	CASSQTGDTEAFF
TRBV5-1	few	TRBJ2-2	TRBD2	TGCGCCAGCAGCTTGCAAAGCGGGGGGGCGAAAACCGGGGAGCTGTTTTTT	CASSLQSGGAKTGELFF